This TCR beta chain came from a study of response to subunit inactivated influenza vaccine. TCRdb re-analysed the RT-PCR reads in MiXCR, keeping a single row per CDR3 protein. This sample has about 310,000 distinct CDR3 sequences; approximately 20% occur once, and the top ten carry 10%. This clonotype was picked up a small number of times. The antigen remains undetermined. Overall study findings and caveats: The authors proposed limited new T cell recruitment per seasonal influenza vaccination.

CDR3 length: 15 amino acids. Germline values: CDR1 LGHNA, CDR2 YSLEER. The trim removed 1 base at V and 4 bases at J, leaving 3 bases unmatched. Sequences were derived from PBMCs from blood, sampled about 20 months after vaccination. The sequence was obtained from a man aged 50 to 75 who received an inactivated influenza vaccine. The chain links TRBV4-3 to TRBJ1-2, with 10 bases matching TRBD1. The CDR3 sequence: CASSQGTGGGYGYTF. CDR3 DNA sequence: TGCGCCAGCAGCCAAGGGACAGGGGGAGGCTATGGCTACACCTTC.